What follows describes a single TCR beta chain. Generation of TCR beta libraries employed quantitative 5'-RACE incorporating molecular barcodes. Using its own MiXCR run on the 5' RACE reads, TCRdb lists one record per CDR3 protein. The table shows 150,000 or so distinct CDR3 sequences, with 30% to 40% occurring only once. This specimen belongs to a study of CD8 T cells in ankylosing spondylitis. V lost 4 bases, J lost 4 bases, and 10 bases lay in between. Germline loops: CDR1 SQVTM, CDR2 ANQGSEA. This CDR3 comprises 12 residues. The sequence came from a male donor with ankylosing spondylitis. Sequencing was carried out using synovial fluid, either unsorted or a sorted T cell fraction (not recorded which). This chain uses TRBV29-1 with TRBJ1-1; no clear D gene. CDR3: CSVGEFGTEAFF. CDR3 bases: TGCAGCGTTGGGGAGTTTGGCACTGAAGCTTTCTTT. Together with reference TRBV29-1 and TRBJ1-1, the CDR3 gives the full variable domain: SAVISQKPSRDICQRGTSLTIQCQVDSQVTMMFWYRQQPGQSLTLIATANQGSEATYESGFVIDKFPISRPNLTFSTLTVSNMSPEDSSIYLCSVGEFGTEAFFGQGTRLTVV.